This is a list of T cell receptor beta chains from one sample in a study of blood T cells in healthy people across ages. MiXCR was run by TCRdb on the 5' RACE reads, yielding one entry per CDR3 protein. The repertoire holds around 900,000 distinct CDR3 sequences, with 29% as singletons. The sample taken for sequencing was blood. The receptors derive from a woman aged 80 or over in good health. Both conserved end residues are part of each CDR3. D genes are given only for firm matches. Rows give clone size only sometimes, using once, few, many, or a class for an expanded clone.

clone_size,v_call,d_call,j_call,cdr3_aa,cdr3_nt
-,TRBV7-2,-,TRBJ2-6,CASSLATGTGANVLAF,TGTGCCAGCAGCTTGGCAACGGGCACTGGGGCCAACGTCCTGGCTTTC
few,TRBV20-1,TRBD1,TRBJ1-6,CSARDRTGYNSPLHF,TGCAGTGCTAGAGATAGGACAGGCTATAATTCACCCCTCCACTTT
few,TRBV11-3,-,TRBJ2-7,CASSLDQRASSYEQYF,TGTGCCAGCAGCTTAGATCAGCGGGCCTCCTCCTACGAGCAGTACTTC
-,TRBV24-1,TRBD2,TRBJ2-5,CATSDLSSGDNNEQYF,TGTGCCACCAGTGATTTGTCTAGCGGGGACAACAATGAGCAGTACTTC
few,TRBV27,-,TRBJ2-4,CASASGKVRAKNIQYF,TGTGCCAGCGCCTCAGGGAAGGTCAGAGCCAAAAACATTCAGTACTTC
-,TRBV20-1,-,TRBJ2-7,CSATGGQVYEQYF,TGCAGTGCGACCGGGGGACAAGTCTACGAGCAGTACTTC
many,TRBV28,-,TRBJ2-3,CASSLFGALDTQYF,TGTGCCAGCAGTTTATTCGGGGCTCTGGATACGCAGTATTTT
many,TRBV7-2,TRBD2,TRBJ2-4,CASSYGGDIQYF,TGTGCCAGCAGCTACGGGGGGGACATTCAGTACTTC
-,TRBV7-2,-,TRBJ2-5,CASSSSRGQETQYF,TGTGCCAGCAGCTCCTCCAGGGGACAAGAGACCCAGTACTTC
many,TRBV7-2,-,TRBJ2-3,CASSLKWGADTQYF,TGTGCCAGCAGCTTAAAGTGGGGGGCCGATACGCAGTATTTT
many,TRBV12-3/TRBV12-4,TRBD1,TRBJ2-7,CASSFGTGALEQYF,TGTGCCAGCAGTTTCGGGACAGGGGCCCTCGAGCAGTACTTC
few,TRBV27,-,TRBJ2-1,CASSLGSAQSYNEQFF,TGTGCCAGCAGTTTAGGTTCGGCCCAGAGTTACAATGAGCAGTTCTTC
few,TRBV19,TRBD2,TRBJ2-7,CASSMASGGLSYEQYF,TGTGCCAGTAGTATGGCAAGCGGGGGCCTTTCCTACGAGCAGTACTTC
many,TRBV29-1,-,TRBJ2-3,CSAHDRFTDTQYF,TGCAGCGCTCATGACAGGTTCACAGATACGCAGTATTTT
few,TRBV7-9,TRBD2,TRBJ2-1,CASSRTSANEQFF,TGTGCCAGCAGTAGGACTAGCGCGAATGAGCAGTTCTTC
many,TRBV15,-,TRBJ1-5,CATSWDLVDNQPQHF,TGTGCCACCAGCTGGGACCTTGTCGACAATCAGCCCCAGCATTTT
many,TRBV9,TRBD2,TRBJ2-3,CASSASGGGAPDTQYF,TGTGCCAGCAGCGCTTCGGGCGGGGGGGCCCCAGATACGCAGTATTTT
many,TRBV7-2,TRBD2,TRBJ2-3,CASSSPPGAVRGTGTDTQYF,TGTGCCAGCAGTTCACCCCCTGGTGCGGTGCGGGGGACCGGCACAGATACGCAGTATTTT
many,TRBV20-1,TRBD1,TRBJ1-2,CSARDRESDGYTF,TGCAGTGCTAGGGACAGGGAGTCGGATGGCTACACCTTC
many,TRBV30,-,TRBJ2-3,CAWSLNTDTQYF,TGTGCCTGGAGTCTAAACACAGATACGCAGTATTTT
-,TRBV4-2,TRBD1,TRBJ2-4,CASSQDDRGGYNIQYF,TGTGCCAGCAGCCAAGACGACAGGGGAGGCTATAACATTCAGTACTTC
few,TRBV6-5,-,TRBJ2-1,CASSSWGNEQFF,TGTGCCAGCAGTTCCTGGGGAAATGAGCAGTTCTTC
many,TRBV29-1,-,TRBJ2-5,CSARVEETQYF,TGCAGCGCCCGTGTAGAAGAGACCCAGTACTTC
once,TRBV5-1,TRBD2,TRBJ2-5,CASSPFSGGAEETQYF,TGCGCCAGCAGCCCCTTTAGCGGGGGGGCCGAGGAGACCCAGTACTTC
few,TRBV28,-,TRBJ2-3,CASSLSKFSSSSTDTQYF,TGTGCCAGCAGTTTGAGCAAGTTTAGTTCGTCTAGCACAGATACGCAGTATTTT
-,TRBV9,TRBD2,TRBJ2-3,CASSVGGTGGRETQYF,TGTGCCAGCAGCGTAGGTGGAACGGGGGGGCGCGAGACGCAGTATTTT
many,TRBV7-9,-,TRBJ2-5,CASSLTQETQYF,TGCGCCAGCAGCCTCACCCAAGAGACCCAGTACTTC
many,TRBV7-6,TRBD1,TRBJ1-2,CASSYGQGANYGYTF,TGTGCCAGCAGCTACGGACAGGGGGCTAACTATGGCTACACCTTC
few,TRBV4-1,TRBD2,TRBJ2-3,CASSQEFLAGGQNYLSTDTQYF,TGCGCCAGCAGCCAAGAGTTTCTTGCGGGGGGTCAGAACTACCTTAGCACAGATACGCAGTATTTT
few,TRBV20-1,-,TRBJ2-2,CSARWGTGELFF,TGCAGTGCTAGATGGGGAACCGGGGAGCTGTTTTTT
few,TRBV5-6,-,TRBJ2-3,CASSRTGGKDTQYF,TGTGCCAGCAGCCGGACTGGGGGTAAGGATACGCAGTATTTT
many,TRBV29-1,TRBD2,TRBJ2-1,CSVWVGFGLAGVRWFNEQFF,TGCAGCGTTTGGGTAGGTTTTGGACTAGCGGGGGTCCGCTGGTTCAATGAGCAGTTCTTC
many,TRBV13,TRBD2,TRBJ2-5,CASSFRTSAETQYF,TGTGCCAGCAGCTTCAGGACTAGCGCAGAGACCCAGTACTTC
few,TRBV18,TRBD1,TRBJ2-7,CASSQDRDDPYEQYF,TGTGCCAGCTCACAGGACAGGGATGACCCCTACGAGCAGTACTTC
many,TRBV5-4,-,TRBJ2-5,CASSLGGYGETQYF,TGTGCCAGCAGCTTGGGGGGTTACGGGGAGACCCAGTACTTC
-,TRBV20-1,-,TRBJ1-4,CSAERGTGREKLFF,TGCAGTGCGGAGAGGGGCACGGGGCGGGAAAAACTGTTTTTT
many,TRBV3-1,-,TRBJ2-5,CASSQGPGQQETQYF,TGTGCCAGCAGCCAAGGTCCTGGACAACAAGAGACCCAGTACTTC
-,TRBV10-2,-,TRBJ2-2,CASSESTRGSGELFF,TGCGCCAGCAGTGAGTCGACCAGGGGCTCCGGGGAGCTGTTTTTT
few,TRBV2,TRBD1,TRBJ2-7,CASSWAGTGEQYF,TGTGCCAGCAGTTGGGCCGGGACAGGTGAGCAGTACTTC
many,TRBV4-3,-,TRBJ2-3,CASSQVVTGGITDTQYF,TGCGCCAGCAGCCAGGTCGTTACTGGGGGCATCACAGATACGCAGTATTTT
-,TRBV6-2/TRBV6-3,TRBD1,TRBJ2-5,CASRLTGSWETQYF,TGTGCCAGCAGATTGACAGGGTCGTGGGAGACCCAGTACTTC
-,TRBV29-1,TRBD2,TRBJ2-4,CSVLIERDLLAKNIQYF,TGCAGCGTTTTGATTGAGCGGGATCTCCTAGCCAAAAACATTCAGTACTTC
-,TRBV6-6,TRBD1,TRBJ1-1,CASSPTGSKGTEAFF,TGTGCCAGCAGTCCGACAGGGAGTAAAGGCACTGAAGCTTTCTTT
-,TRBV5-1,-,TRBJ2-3,CASSFGPGYKDTQYF,TGCGCCAGCAGCTTTGGCCCCGGATACAAAGATACGCAGTATTTT
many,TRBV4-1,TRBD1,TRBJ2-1,CASSRGTGDYNEQFF,TGCGCCAGCAGCCGGGGGACAGGGGACTACAATGAGCAGTTCTTC
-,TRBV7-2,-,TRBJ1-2,CTSSLGGGNYGYTF,TGTACCAGCAGCTTAGGTGGGGGCAACTATGGCTACACCTTC
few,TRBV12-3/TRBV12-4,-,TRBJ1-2,CASSPGVSLGGYTF,TGTGCCAGCAGCCCCGGCGTGTCGCTGGGAGGCTACACCTTC
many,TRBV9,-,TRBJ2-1,CASSVEGDLDNEQFF,TGTGCCAGCAGCGTAGAGGGGGACCTAGACAATGAGCAGTTCTTC
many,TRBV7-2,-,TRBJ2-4,CASSLAVRGAKNIQYF,TGTGCCAGCAGCTTAGCCGTCCGGGGAGCCAAAAACATTCAGTACTTC
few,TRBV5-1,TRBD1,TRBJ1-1,CASSARPTGGRGAFF,TGCGCCAGCAGCGCCCGCCCGACAGGGGGACGGGGAGCTTTCTTT
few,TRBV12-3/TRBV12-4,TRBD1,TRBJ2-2,CASSKAGGQYGELFF,TGTGCCAGCAGCAAGGCAGGGGGTCAATACGGGGAGCTGTTTTTT
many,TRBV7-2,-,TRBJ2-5,CASSLGSPGAQYF,TGTGCCAGCAGCTTAGGGTCACCCGGGGCCCAGTACTTC
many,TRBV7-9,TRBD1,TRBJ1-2,CASSPRGHGDGYTF,TGTGCCAGCAGCCCAAGGGGGCACGGGGATGGCTACACCTTC
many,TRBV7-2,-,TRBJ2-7,CASSYYGPYEQYF,TGTGCCAGCAGCTACTACGGACCTTACGAGCAGTACTTC
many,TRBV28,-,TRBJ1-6,CASSPGGKGSPLHF,TGTGCCAGCTCACCCGGAGGAAAGGGTTCACCCCTCCACTTT
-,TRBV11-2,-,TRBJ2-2,CASSPYRGIEPAGELFF,TGTGCCAGCAGCCCCTATAGAGGGATCGAACCGGCCGGGGAGCTGTTTTTT
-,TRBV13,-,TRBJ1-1,CASSLAPQGINTEAFF,TGTGCCAGCAGCTTAGCCCCACAGGGTATTAACACTGAAGCTTTCTTT
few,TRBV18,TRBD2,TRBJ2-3,CASSPGLGGATDTQYF,TGTGCCAGCTCACCTGGCCTCGGGGGGGCCACAGATACGCAGTATTTT
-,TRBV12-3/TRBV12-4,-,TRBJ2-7,CASRSGSKYEQYF,TGTGCCAGCAGGTCAGGATCTAAGTACGAGCAGTACTTC
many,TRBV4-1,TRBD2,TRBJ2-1,CASSQEESSGVTYNEQFF,TGCGCCAGCAGCCAAGAAGAGAGTAGCGGGGTAACCTACAATGAGCAGTTCTTC